Detailed here is one TCR beta chain. This CDR3 is 15 amino acids long. Germline lookup yields CDR1 WSHSY and CDR2 SAAADI. J was trimmed by 4 bases and V by 0 bases; bases with no gene match: 4. 60 Vbeta and 13 Jbeta primers were used in PCR. Using immunoSEQ multiplex PCR, the repertoire was profiled, and TCRdb retains in-frame clones only, with some absent. The data show about 140,000 clones, approximately 84% seen once. The sample originates from a study of cytomegalovirus exposure and HLA in healthy donors. The TCR originated in a woman aged 40 to 55 in good health and CMV-seronegative. The material sequenced was PBMCs. The J gene is TRBJ1-1, the V gene TRBV10-2; 8 bases agree with TRBD1. The CDR3 reads CASSESRTGSTEAFF. CDR3 nucleotides: TGCGCCAGCAGTGAGTCCCGGACAGGGAGCACTGAAGCTTTCTTT.